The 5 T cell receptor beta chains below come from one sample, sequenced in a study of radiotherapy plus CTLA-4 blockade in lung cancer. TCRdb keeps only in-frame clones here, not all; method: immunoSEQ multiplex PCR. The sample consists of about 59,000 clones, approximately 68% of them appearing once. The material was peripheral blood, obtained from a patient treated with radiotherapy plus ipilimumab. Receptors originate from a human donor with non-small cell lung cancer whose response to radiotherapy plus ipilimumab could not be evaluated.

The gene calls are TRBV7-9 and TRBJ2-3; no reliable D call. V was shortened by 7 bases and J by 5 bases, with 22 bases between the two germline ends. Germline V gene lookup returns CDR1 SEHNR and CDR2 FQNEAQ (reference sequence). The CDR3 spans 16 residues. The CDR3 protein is CASTSYGWLGEDTQYF. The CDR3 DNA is TGTGCCAGCACCTCATATGGGTGGCTAGGCGAAGATACGCAGTATTTT.

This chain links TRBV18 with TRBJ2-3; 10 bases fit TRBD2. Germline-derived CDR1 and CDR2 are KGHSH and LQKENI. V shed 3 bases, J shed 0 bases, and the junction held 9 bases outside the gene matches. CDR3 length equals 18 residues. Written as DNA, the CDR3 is TGTGCCAGCTCACCGTTTCAAGGGACTAGCGTTAGCACAGATACGCAGTATTTT. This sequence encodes CASSPFQGTSVSTDTQYF. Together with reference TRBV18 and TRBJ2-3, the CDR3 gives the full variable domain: NAGVMQNPRHLVRRRGQEARLRCSPMKGHSHVYWYRQLPEEGLKFMVYLQKENIIDESGMPKERFSAEFPKEGPSILRIQQVVRGDSAAYFCASSPFQGTSVSTDTQYFGPGTRLTVL.

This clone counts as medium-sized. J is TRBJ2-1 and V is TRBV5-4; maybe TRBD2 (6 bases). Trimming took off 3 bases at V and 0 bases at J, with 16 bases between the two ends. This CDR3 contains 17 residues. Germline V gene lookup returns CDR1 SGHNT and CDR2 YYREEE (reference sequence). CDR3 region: CASSSTEGGPSYNEQFF. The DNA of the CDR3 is TGTGCCAGCAGCTCTACGGAGGGAGGTCCCTCCTACAATGAGCAGTTCTTC. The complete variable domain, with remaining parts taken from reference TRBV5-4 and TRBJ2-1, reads ETGVTQSPTHLIKTRGQQVTLRCSSQSGHNTVSWYQQALGQGPQFIFQYYREEENGRGNFPPRFSGLQFPNYSSELNVNALELDDSALYLCASSSTEGGPSYNEQFFGPGTRLTVL.

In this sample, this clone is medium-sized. CDR3 coding DNA: TGTGCCAGTAGCGACCAAGGGGGAGTCAATGAAAAACTGTTTTTT. It specifies CASSDQGGVNEKLFF. The chain couples TRBV19 to TRBJ1-4; weak D call: TRBD1 (6 bases). Germline-derived CDR1 and CDR2 are LNHDA and SQIVND (reference sequence). V dropped 6 bases and J dropped 5 bases, with 16 bases sitting between them. This CDR3 has 15 amino acids.

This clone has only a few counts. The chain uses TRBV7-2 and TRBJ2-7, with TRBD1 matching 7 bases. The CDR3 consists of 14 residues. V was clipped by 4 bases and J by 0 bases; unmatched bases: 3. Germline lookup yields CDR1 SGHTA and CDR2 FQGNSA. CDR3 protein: CASSSDRVSYEQYF. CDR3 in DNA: TGTGCCAGCAGCTCCGACAGGGTCTCCTACGAGCAGTACTTC.